Following are 10 T cell receptor beta chains from one sample sequenced in a study of blood T cell repertoires in COVID-19. The table came from immunoSEQ multiplex PCR; TCRdb's copy has only in-frame clones and leaves some out. Among 200,000 to 300,000 clones listed, 86% were seen once. The sequenced sample was peripheral blood. Receptors were obtained from a man aged 35 to 55 who had recovered from COVID-19.

V usage is TRBV7-2 and J usage is TRBJ1-1; tentatively, D is TRBD1 (6 bases). V lost 6 bases and J 2 bases, leaving 16 bases between the germline ends. The CDR3 has 15 residues. Germline CDR1 and CDR2: SGHTA and FQGNSA. The CDR3 region has the DNA TGTGCCAGCAGACACCCCCGGGGGGCCAACACTGAAGCTTTCTTT. Its translation: CASRHPRGANTEAFF. The full variable domain, with the rest looked up from reference TRBV7-2 and TRBJ1-1, is GAGVSQSPSNKVTEKGKDVELRCDPISGHTALYWYRQSLGQGLEFLIYFQGNSAPDKSGLPSDRFSAERTGGSVSTLTIQRTQQEDSAVYLCASRHPRGANTEAFFGQGTRLTVV.

This chain uses TRBV7-9 with TRBJ1-1; D might be TRBD1 (5 bases). This CDR3 has 14 residues. The germline V gene encodes CDR1 SEHNR and CDR2 FQNEAQ (reference sequence). Deletions cut 5 bases from V and 6 bases from J, with 16 bases between. In DNA form, the CDR3 reads TGTGCCAGCAGCCACCCTGGGGGGGTCGCTGAAGCTTTCTTT. Translation gives CASSHPGGVAEAFF. The entire variable domain, with the rest obtained from reference TRBV7-9 and TRBJ1-1, is as follows: DTGVSQNPRHKITKRGQNVTFRCDPISEHNRLYWYRQTLGQGPEFLTYFQNEAQLEKSRLLSDRFSAERPKGSFSTLEIQRTEQGDSAMYLCASSHPGGVAEAFFGQGTRLTVV.

The V gene is TRBV7-7, the J gene TRBJ2-5, with a weak D call TRBD1 (9 bases). CDR1 and CDR2 from the germline V gene are SSHAT and FNYEAQ (reference sequence). Trimming pared 5 bases from V and 8 bases from J, leaving 21 bases between. The CDR3 loop spans 15 amino acids. The CDR3 bases are TGTGCCAGCAGCCGGGAGGGGACAGGGCTTTTTACCCAGTACTTC. It encodes CASSREGTGLFTQYF. The full variable domain, rest sourced from reference TRBV7-7 and TRBJ2-5, is GAGVSQSPRYKVTKRGQDVTLRCDPISSHATLYWYQQALGQGPEFLTYFNYEAQPDKSGLPSDRFSAERPEGSISTLTIQRTEQRDSAMYRCASSREGTGLFTQYFGPGTRLLVL.

The DNA of the CDR3 is TGTGCCAGCGCCGGGACAGGGCTAGCAGATACGCAGTATTTT. It is translated as CASAGTGLADTQYF. V and J are TRBV14 and TRBJ2-3; 9 bases match TRBD1. CDR3 length: 14 amino acids. With V trimmed by 8 bases and J by 4 bases, 7 bases remained unmatched. CDR1 SGHDN and CDR2 FVKESK come from the germline V gene.

The rearrangement uses TRBV6-5 and TRBJ1-5; TRBD1 agrees at 7 bases. V lost 8 bases, J lost 2 bases, and 6 bases stayed unmatched. This CDR3 comprises 14 residues. In germline, CDR1 is MNHEY, CDR2 SVGAGI. CDR3 region: CASGKGAGNQPQHF. CDR3 DNA sequence: TGTGCCAGCGGAAAGGGGGCTGGCAATCAGCCCCAGCATTTT.

The J gene is TRBJ2-2, the V gene TRBV3-1 (or the pseudogene TRBV3-2), with 9 bases aligning to TRBD2. This CDR3 contains 17 residues. Germline V lookup: CDR1 LGHDT, CDR2 YNNKEL (reference sequence). After removal of 0 bases from V and 4 bases from J, the junction contained 6 bases not matched to a gene. CDR3 in amino acids: CASSQDAGGFITGELFF. For the CDR3, the DNA is TGTGCCAGCAGCCAAGACGCGGGAGGGTTTATCACCGGGGAGCTGTTTTTT.

This chain uses TRBV5-1 with TRBJ2-7; maybe TRBD2 (5 bases). Trimming left V 4 bases short and J 4 bases short, with 12 bases between. Germline assignment: CDR1 SGHRS and CDR2 YFSETQ. The CDR3 is 13 amino acids. The CDR3 loop is CASSRQAGYEQYF. The DNA of the CDR3 is TGCGCCAGCAGCCGGCAGGCGGGTTACGAGCAGTACTTC.

The V call is TRBV7-8, the J call TRBJ2-7; 7 bases match TRBD1. CDR3 size: 16 residues. After removal of 2 bases from V and 3 bases from J, the junction contained 10 bases not matched to a gene. CDR1 SGHVS and CDR2 FQNEAQ come from the germline V gene. The CDR3 region is CASSLPDRVRGYEQYF. DNA of the CDR3: TGTGCCAGCAGCTTACCCGACAGGGTAAGAGGCTACGAGCAGTACTTC.

The chain combines TRBV29-1 with TRBJ2-1; 8 bases match TRBD2. The trim removed 3 bases at V and 7 bases at J, leaving 5 bases unmatched. This CDR3 has 13 amino acids. Germline V gene data show CDR1 as SQVTM and CDR2 as ANQGSEA. This CDR3 reads CSVDAGGRNEQFF. The CDR3 region has the DNA TGCAGCGTTGATGCGGGGGGCAGGAATGAGCAGTTCTTC.

The CDR3 loop is CASSQNLDSPTGELFF. CDR3 coding DNA: TGTGCCAGCAGCCAGAACTTGGACAGTCCCACCGGGGAGCTGTTTTTT. This rearrangement joins TRBV3-1 (or the pseudogene TRBV3-2) to TRBJ2-2; a weak D match, TRBD1 (6 bases). This CDR3 has 16 amino acids. From germline, CDR1 is LGHDT and CDR2 YNNKEL (reference sequence). The V gene lost 3 bases and the J gene lost 4 bases, with 15 bases spanning the gap.